This note documents a single T cell receptor (beta chain) sequence. In the authors' workflow: By means of reference gene primer amplification, nucleated cell counts were estimated. Libraries were prepared by immunoSEQ multiplex PCR; TCRdb keeps only in-frame clonotypes and omits some of them. V, J and clone size reflect that table, while D and trimming were determined from the DNA. The sample lists 200,000 to 250,000 clones; roughly four fifths were seen once. The data originate from a study of blood T cell repertoires in COVID-19. Overall study context: Samples of COVID-19 (acute and convalescent) were obtained from the United States, Italy and Spain. T cells, B-cell-depleted T cells, or PBMCs supplied cDNA or gDNA.

Germline V CDR1 and CDR2: LNHDA, SQIVND (reference sequence). The CDR3 is 13 amino acids. The ends were cut back, 5 bases at V and 9 bases at J, with 14 bases in the middle. The sample consisted of peripheral blood. The clonotype was recovered from a woman younger than 45 who had recovered from COVID-19. V is TRBV19 and J is TRBJ2-1, with D maybe TRBD1 (6 bases). The CDR3 sequence is CASSFGTFGEQFF. CDR3 coding DNA: TGTGCCAGTAGTTTCGGGACATTCGGTGAGCAGTTCTTC.